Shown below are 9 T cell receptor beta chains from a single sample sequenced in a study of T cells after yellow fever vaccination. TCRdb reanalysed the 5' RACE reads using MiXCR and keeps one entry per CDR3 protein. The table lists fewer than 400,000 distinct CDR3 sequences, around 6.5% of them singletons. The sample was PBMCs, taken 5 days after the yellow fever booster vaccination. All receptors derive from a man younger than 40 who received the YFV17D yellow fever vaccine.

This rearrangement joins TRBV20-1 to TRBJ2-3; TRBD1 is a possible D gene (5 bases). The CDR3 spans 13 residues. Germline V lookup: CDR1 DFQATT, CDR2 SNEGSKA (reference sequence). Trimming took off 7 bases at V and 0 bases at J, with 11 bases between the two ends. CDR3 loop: CSVGHTSTDTQYF. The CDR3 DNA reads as TGCAGTGTTGGACACACGAGCACAGATACGCAGTATTTT.

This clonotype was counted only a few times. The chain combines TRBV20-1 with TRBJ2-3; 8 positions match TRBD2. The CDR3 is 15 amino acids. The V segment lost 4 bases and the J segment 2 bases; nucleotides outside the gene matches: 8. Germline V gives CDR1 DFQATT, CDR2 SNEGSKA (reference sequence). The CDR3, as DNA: TGCAGTGCTATAAGTGTACTAGCGGTCACAGATACGCAGTATTTT. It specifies CSAISVLAVTDTQYF.

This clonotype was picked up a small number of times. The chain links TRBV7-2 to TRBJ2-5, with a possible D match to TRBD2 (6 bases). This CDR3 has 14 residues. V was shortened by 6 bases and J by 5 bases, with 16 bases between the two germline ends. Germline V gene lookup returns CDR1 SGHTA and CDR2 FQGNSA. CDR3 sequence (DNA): TGTGCCAGCAGGCGAGGAGGGGCGGAGGAGACCCAGTACTTC. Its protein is CASRRGGAEETQYF. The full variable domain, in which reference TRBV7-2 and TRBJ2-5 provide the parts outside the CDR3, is GAGVSQSPSNKVTEKGKDVELRCDPISGHTALYWYRQSLGQGLEFLIYFQGNSAPDKSGLPSDRFSAERTGGSVSTLTIQRTQQEDSAVYLCASRRGGAEETQYFGPGTRLLVL.

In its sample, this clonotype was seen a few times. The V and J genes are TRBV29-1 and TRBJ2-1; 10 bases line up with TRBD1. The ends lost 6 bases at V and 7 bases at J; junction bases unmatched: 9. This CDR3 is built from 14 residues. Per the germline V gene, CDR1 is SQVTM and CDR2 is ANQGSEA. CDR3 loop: CSVGGGQGRNEQFF. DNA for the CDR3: TGCAGCGTGGGGGGGGGACAGGGGCGGAATGAGCAGTTCTTC.

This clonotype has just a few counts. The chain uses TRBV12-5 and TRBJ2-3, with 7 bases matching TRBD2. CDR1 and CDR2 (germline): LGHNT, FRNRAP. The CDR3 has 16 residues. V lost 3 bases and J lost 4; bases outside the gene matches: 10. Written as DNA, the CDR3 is TGTGCTAGTGGTTTTGGGCGGGAGTCCAATCCAGATACGCAGTATTTT. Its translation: CASGFGRESNPDTQYF.

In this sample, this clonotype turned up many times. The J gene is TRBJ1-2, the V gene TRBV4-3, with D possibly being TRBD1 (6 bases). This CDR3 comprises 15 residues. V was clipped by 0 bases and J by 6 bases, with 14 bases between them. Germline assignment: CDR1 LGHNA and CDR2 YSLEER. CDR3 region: CASSQENRAFNGYTF. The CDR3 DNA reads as TGCGCCAGCAGCCAAGAAAACAGGGCGTTCAATGGCTACACCTTC.

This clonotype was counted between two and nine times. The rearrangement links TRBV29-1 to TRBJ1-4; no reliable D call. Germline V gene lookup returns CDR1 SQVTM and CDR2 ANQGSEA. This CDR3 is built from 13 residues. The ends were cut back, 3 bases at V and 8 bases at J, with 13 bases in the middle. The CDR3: CSVDRVIGEKLFF. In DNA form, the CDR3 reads TGCAGCGTTGACCGGGTTATTGGGGAAAAACTGTTTTTT.

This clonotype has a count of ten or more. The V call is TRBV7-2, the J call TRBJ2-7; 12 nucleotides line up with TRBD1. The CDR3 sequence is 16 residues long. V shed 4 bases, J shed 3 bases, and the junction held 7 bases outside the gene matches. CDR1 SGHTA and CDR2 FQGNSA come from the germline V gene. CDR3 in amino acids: CASSSVRDRGRYEQYF. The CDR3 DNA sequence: TGTGCCAGCAGCTCCGTACGGGACAGGGGGCGCTACGAGCAGTACTTC.

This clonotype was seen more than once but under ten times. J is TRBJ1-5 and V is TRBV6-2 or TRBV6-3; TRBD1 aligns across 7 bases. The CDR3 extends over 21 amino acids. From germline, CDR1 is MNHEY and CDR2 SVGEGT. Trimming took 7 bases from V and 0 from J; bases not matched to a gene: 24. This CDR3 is CASTYPDMGQQYGYSNQPQHF. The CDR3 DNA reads TGTGCCAGCACTTATCCAGACATGGGACAGCAGTATGGTTATAGCAATCAGCCCCAGCATTTT.